These 32 T cell receptor beta chains were all obtained from the same sample, sequenced in a study of blood T cell repertoires in COVID-19 (dated by TCRdb to the early 2020s). To prepare the library, the immunoSEQ multiplex PCR assay was applied. The immuneACCESS repertoire file appears here via TCRdb, limited to in-frame rearrangements. These files lack a portion of the clones; in checked studies, under half of the deficit traces to unresolved V genes, and the cause of the others is not known. This sample holds 200,000 to 250,000 clones; over 75% were observed only once. The top ten clones comprise 4% to 5.5% of the sample. Sequenced sample: peripheral blood. The receptors come from a woman aged 40 to 50 with acute or convalescent COVID-19.

There are a few counts of this clone. The chain is built from TRBV3-1 (or the pseudogene TRBV3-2) and TRBJ1-3, with D maybe TRBD1 (6 bases). The CDR3 spans 16 residues. Germline CDR1 is LGHDT and CDR2 is YNNKEL (reference sequence). With 3 bases removed from V and 0 bases from J, the gap between germline ends came to 12 bases. CDR3 sequence reads: CASSQDRLFSGNTIYF. The CDR3 DNA follows: TGTGCCAGCAGCCAGGACAGATTGTTCTCTGGAAACACCATATATTTT.

The chain combines TRBV5-4 with TRBJ1-1, with TRBD1 matching 11 bases. Looked up from germline, CDR1 is SGHNT and CDR2 is YYREEE (reference sequence). Unmatched junction bases numbered 2, after V lost 0 bases and J lost 4 bases. This CDR3 comprises 15 residues. The CDR3 loop reads CASSLEGTGGTEAFF. The CDR3 nucleotides are TGTGCCAGCAGCTTGGAAGGGACAGGGGGCACTGAAGCTTTCTTT. The complete variable domain, with remaining parts taken from reference TRBV5-4 and TRBJ1-1, reads ETGVTQSPTHLIKTRGQQVTLRCSSQSGHNTVSWYQQALGQGPQFIFQYYREEENGRGNFPPRFSGLQFPNYSSELNVNALELDDSALYLCASSLEGTGGTEAFFGQGTRLTVV.

This chain uses TRBV27 with TRBJ1-2; D gene ambiguous. Germline V gives CDR1 MNHEY, CDR2 SMNVEV (reference sequence). This CDR3 is 14 amino acids long. V gave up 3 bases and J gave up 4 bases, with 12 bases separating them. In DNA, the CDR3 is TGTGCCAGCAGTTTTGGGCAGTCCGGCTATGGCTACACCTTC. It translates to CASSFGQSGYGYTF.

In DNA, the CDR3 is TGTGCCAGCAGCCGGGGAGGACTAGCCAATGAGCAGTTCTTC. As protein: CASSRGGLANEQFF. This chain joins TRBV14 and TRBJ2-1; 8 bases agree with TRBD2. Trimming took 4 bases from V and 6 from J; bases not matched to a gene: 5. The germline V gene has CDR1 SGHDN and CDR2 FVKESK. There are 14 residues in the CDR3.

The chain has TRBV2 and TRBJ2-5; TRBD1 is a possible D gene (6 bases). Germline V CDR1 and CDR2: SNHLY, FYNNEI. This CDR3 is built from 13 residues. V was cut by 3 bases and J by 5 bases, with 10 bases left in between. CDR3 DNA: TGTGCCAGCAGTGAGTGGGGGCGGGAGACCCAGTACTTC. Translated: CASSEWGRETQYF.

Only one count was recorded for this clone. Other DNA sequences within the sample encode an identical CDR3. CDR3 sequence: CASSPGGKNTEAFF. CDR3 in DNA: TGTGCCAGCTCACCCGGAGGGAAGAACACTGAAGCTTTCTTT. The V gene is TRBV18, the J gene TRBJ1-1; no reliable D call. The CDR3 contains 14 residues. The germline V gene encodes CDR1 KGHSH and CDR2 LQKENI. V dropped 3 bases and J dropped 1 base, with 9 bases sitting between them.

V gene TRBV6-6 combines with J gene TRBJ1-1, with no clear D. This CDR3 is built from 14 residues. Germline V gene sequence: CDR1 MNHNY, CDR2 SVGAGI (reference sequence). Between the trimmed V and J ends, which lost 7 bases and 5 bases, there was a span of 17 bases. The CDR3 nucleotides read TGTGCCAGCACCCGGCAGTCTGGGAGTACTGAAGCTTTCTTT. It yields the protein CASTRQSGSTEAFF.

The V gene is TRBV11-2, the J gene TRBJ2-3; 11 nucleotides match TRBD2. V was pared by 1 base and J by 7 bases, with 4 bases of the junction left unmatched. This CDR3 spans 15 amino acids. From germline, CDR1 is SGHAT and CDR2 FQNNGV. Here the CDR3 DNA reads TGTGCCAGCAGCTTAGGTCTAGCGGGGGGTCATACGCAGTATTTT. It codes for CASSLGLAGGHTQYF.

The chain joins TRBV11-2 to TRBJ1-1; D is ambiguous. Looked up from germline, CDR1 is SGHAT and CDR2 is FQNNGV. V lost 3 bases and J 1 base, leaving 6 bases between the germline ends. The CDR3 sequence is 13 residues long. In nucleotides, the CDR3 is TGTGCCAGCAGCTTGGGCCCGAACACTGAAGCTTTCTTT. Protein: CASSLGPNTEAFF. Full variable domain (remainder filled in from reference TRBV11-2 and TRBJ1-1): EAGVAQSPRYKIIEKRQSVAFWCNPISGHATLYWYQQILGQGPKLLIQFQNNGVVDDSQLPKDRFSAERLKGVDSTLKIQPAKLEDSAVYLCASSLGPNTEAFFGQGTRLTVV.

This clone was detected a few times. CDR3 bases: TGCGCCAGCAGCTTGGCCGTGACAGGGGCGGGGGAGACCCAGTACTTC. It codes for CASSLAVTGAGETQYF. The gene calls are TRBV5-1 and TRBJ2-5; 8 bases align to TRBD1. The CDR3 totals 16 residues. Trimming cost V 0 bases and J 5 bases; bases outside gene matches: 9. The V gene's germline CDR1 is SGHRS and CDR2 YFSETQ.

The chain carries TRBV24-1 and TRBJ1-5; D is perhaps TRBD1 (6 bases). This CDR3 has 16 amino acids. CDR1 and CDR2 from the germline V gene are KGHDR and SFDVKD. Trimming removed 9 bases at V and 6 bases at J, with 23 bases between. The CDR3 sequence: CATALVEGVVGQPQHF. CDR3 DNA: TGTGCCACCGCCCTGGTCGAGGGGGTAGTGGGTCAGCCCCAGCATTTT.

The CDR3, as DNA: TGCGCCAGCAGCTCTACAGGGGGCACTGAAGCTTTCTTT. The encoded protein is CASSSTGGTEAFF. This chain joins TRBV5-1 and TRBJ1-1; the match to TRBD1 covers 8 bases. This CDR3 contains 13 residues. V shed 3 bases, J shed 4 bases, and the junction held 2 bases outside the gene matches. The germline gives CDR1 SGHRS, CDR2 YFSETQ.

J is TRBJ1-2 and V is TRBV6-1, with D possibly being TRBD1 (5 bases). With 3 bases removed from V and 3 bases from J, the gap between germline ends came to 14 bases. CDR1 is MNHNS, CDR2 SASEGT, per germline. This CDR3 contains 15 residues. The CDR3 protein is CASSERLDTYYGYTF. CDR3 nucleotide sequence: TGTGCCAGCAGTGAGAGGCTGGACACTTACTATGGCTACACCTTC.

This sequence joins TRBV6-6 and TRBJ1-4; TRBD1 is a possible D gene (5 bases). The ends were cut back, 2 bases at V and 4 bases at J, with 8 bases in the middle. This CDR3 is built from 14 residues. Germline assignment: CDR1 MNHNY and CDR2 SVGAGI (reference sequence). CDR3 region: CASSYGGGNEKLFF. CDR3 nucleotides: TGTGCCAGCAGTTACGGGGGGGGTAATGAAAAACTGTTTTTT.

The J gene is TRBJ1-1, the V gene TRBV5-5; no clear D gene. This CDR3 is built from 13 residues. The V gene lost 5 bases and the J gene lost 4 bases, with 12 bases spanning the gap. Germline CDR1 SGHKS, CDR2 YYEKEE (reference sequence). DNA for the CDR3: TGTGCCAGCAGACTTACGGGGTTCACTGAAGCTTTCTTT. This translates into CASRLTGFTEAFF.

The J gene is TRBJ2-3, the V gene TRBV10-3; tentative D call: TRBD2 (6 bases). The CDR3 runs 15 residues. The V gene's germline CDR1 is ENHRY and CDR2 SYGVKD. With 4 bases removed from V and 4 bases from J, the gap between germline ends came to 15 bases. CDR3 DNA sequence: TGTGCCATCAGTGCCGCGGGGCGAGGGCCAGATACGCAGTATTTT. This translates into CAISAAGRGPDTQYF.

The V and J genes are TRBV5-1 and TRBJ1-2; 7 bases map to TRBD1. The trim removed 4 bases at V and 2 bases at J, leaving 2 bases unmatched. Germline V gives CDR1 SGHRS, CDR2 YFSETQ. This CDR3 contains 13 residues. In nucleotides, the CDR3 is TGCGCCAGCAGCACAGGGGACAACTATGGCTACACCTTC. Translating gives CASSTGDNYGYTF.

This chain joins TRBV3-1 (or the pseudogene TRBV3-2) and TRBJ1-1, with D tentatively TRBD1 (6 bases). The CDR3 extends over 14 amino acids. V was pared by 3 bases and J by 5 bases, with 13 bases between. Germline CDR1 LGHDT, CDR2 YNNKEL (reference sequence). The DNA of the CDR3 is TGTGCCAGCAGCCAGAACCAGGGGTTGACTGAAGCTTTCTTT. This encodes CASSQNQGLTEAFF.

The gene calls are TRBV2 and TRBJ2-1, with 8 bases matching TRBD2. The V segment lost 4 bases and the J segment 7 bases; nucleotides outside the gene matches: 9. There are 15 residues in the CDR3. Germline V gene sequence: CDR1 SNHLY, CDR2 FYNNEI. In nucleotides, the CDR3 is TGTGCCAGCAGTGGAGCAGCGGGGGTTCGGAATGAGCAGTTCTTC. It yields the protein CASSGAAGVRNEQFF.

This chain uses TRBV5-4 with TRBJ2-2; a weak D match, TRBD1 (6 bases). This CDR3 is 17 amino acids long. Germline V gives CDR1 SGHNT, CDR2 YYREEE (reference sequence). V was cut by 0 bases and J by 0 bases, with 12 bases left in between. CDR3 bases: TGTGCCAGCAGCTTGGGAGGGGGAACGCCGAACACCGGGGAGCTGTTTTTT. As protein: CASSLGGGTPNTGELFF.

The chain combines TRBV7-8 with TRBJ2-7; the match to TRBD2 covers 12 bases. Per the germline V gene, CDR1 is SGHVS and CDR2 is FQNEAQ. The CDR3 loop spans 17 amino acids. J lost 2 bases, V lost 4 bases, and 9 bases had no gene match. CDR3 region: CASSSWGRTSGAYEQYV. CDR3 DNA: TGTGCCAGCAGCTCCTGGGGAAGGACTAGCGGGGCCTACGAGCAGTACGTC.

The chain combines TRBV28 with TRBJ1-2, with TRBD1 as a possible D gene (6 bases). V was shortened by 6 bases and J by 1 base, with 9 bases between the two germline ends. Germline V gene sequence: CDR1 MDHEN, CDR2 SYDVKM. The CDR3 has 13 amino acids. In DNA form, the CDR3 reads TGTGCCAGCAGGCAGGGGCTTAACTATGGCTACACCTTC. Amino acids: CASRQGLNYGYTF.

The V call is TRBV7-9, the J call TRBJ2-1; D might be TRBD1 (6 bases). This CDR3 is 14 amino acids long. V lost 1 base, J lost 9 bases, and 13 bases lay in between. Germline V lookup: CDR1 SEHNR, CDR2 FQNEAQ (reference sequence). CDR3 nucleotide sequence: TGTGCCAGCAGCTTAGGCACAGGGTTTTTTGAGCAGTTCTTC. Translated, it gives CASSLGTGFFEQFF. The full variable domain, its missing parts supplied by reference TRBV7-9 and TRBJ2-1, is DTGVSQNPRHKITKRGQNVTFRCDPISEHNRLYWYRQTLGQGPEFLTYFQNEAQLEKSRLLSDRFSAERPKGSFSTLEIQRTEQGDSAMYLCASSLGTGFFEQFFGPGTRLTVL.

This clone has a handful of counts. J is TRBJ2-2 and V is TRBV6-5; 11 bases are shared with TRBD1. Germline CDR1 reads MNHEY; CDR2 reads SVGAGI. This CDR3 is built from 15 residues. With V trimmed by 7 bases and J by 3 bases, 4 bases remained unmatched. CDR3 nucleotide sequence: TGTGCCAGCACCCCGGGACAGGGGGACACCGGGGAGCTGTTTTTT. Protein: CASTPGQGDTGELFF.

The rearrangement links TRBV6-2 or TRBV6-3 to TRBJ2-5, with 10 nucleotides matching TRBD1. The CDR3 sequence is 15 residues long. The V gene end was trimmed by 3 bases and the J gene end by 5 bases; junction bases not matched to a gene: 6. Germline loops: CDR1 MNHEY, CDR2 SVGEGT. CDR3 nucleotide sequence: TGTGCCAGCAGTTATTGGGGACAGGGGCAGGAGACCCAGTACTTC. Amino acids: CASSYWGQGQETQYF.

The rearrangement links TRBV19 to TRBJ1-2; D call uncertain. This CDR3 is built from 14 residues. Trimming shortened V by 5 bases and J by 8 bases, and 18 bases separated the two germline ends. CDR1 and CDR2 (germline): LNHDA, SQIVND (reference sequence). The CDR3 loop reads CASSPSGLLGGYTF. The CDR3 DNA reads as TGTGCCAGTAGTCCCTCGGGTCTTCTTGGGGGCTACACCTTC.

The rearrangement joins TRBV27 to TRBJ1-1; 11 bases match TRBD1. With V trimmed by 5 bases and J by 6 bases, 11 bases remained unmatched. This CDR3 is built from 16 residues. Germline V CDR1 and CDR2: MNHEY, SMNVEV (reference sequence). CDR3 in amino acids: CASSKLPGQGEPEAFF. The DNA of the CDR3 is TGTGCCAGCAGTAAACTCCCGGGACAGGGGGAGCCTGAAGCTTTCTTT.

The rearrangement links TRBV5-1 to TRBJ2-7; D is uncertain. The CDR3 runs 13 residues. Germline-derived CDR1 and CDR2 are SGHRS and YFSETQ. Trimming removed 0 bases from V and 4 bases from J, with 8 bases in between. The CDR3 is CASSLAPGYEQYV. CDR3 in DNA: TGCGCCAGCAGCTTGGCCCCCGGTTACGAGCAGTACGTC.

The gene calls are TRBV11-3 and TRBJ2-2; 8 bases line up with TRBD2. The CDR3 spans 12 residues. CDR1 and CDR2 (germline): SGHNT, YENEEA. For the CDR3, the DNA is TGTGCGTCGGGGGGGCACACCGGGGAGCTGTTTTTT. It specifies CASGGHTGELFF.

The chain uses TRBV4-1 and TRBJ2-1; possibly TRBD2 for D (6 bases). The CDR3 extends over 17 amino acids. From germline, CDR1 is MGHRA and CDR2 YSYEKL. V lost 0 bases and J lost 8, with 20 bases in between. CDR3: CASSQESRGTIRDEQFF. The CDR3 DNA sequence: TGCGCCAGCAGCCAAGAGTCGCGGGGTACCATAAGGGATGAGCAGTTCTTC.

CDR3 region: CASSIYPGRARGSPLHF. In nucleotides, the CDR3 is TGTGCCAGTAGTATATACCCCGGCCGGGCCAGGGGTTCACCCCTCCACTTT. The chain is built from TRBV19 and TRBJ1-6; a possible D gene is TRBD1 (6 bases). From germline, CDR1 is LNHDA and CDR2 SQIVND (reference sequence). This CDR3 has 17 residues. The V end lost 2 bases, the J end lost 9 bases, and 20 bases lay between the germline ends.

This chain connects TRBV20-1 to TRBJ1-1; 8 positions agree with TRBD1. CDR3 length: 16 residues. Germline CDR1 DFQATT, CDR2 SNEGSKA (reference sequence). The trim removed 3 bases at V and 0 bases at J, leaving 9 bases unmatched. As DNA, the CDR3 is TGCAGTGCTAGTCGGACAGGGCGAACACTGAACACTGAAGCTTTCTTT. Protein: CSASRTGRTLNTEAFF.